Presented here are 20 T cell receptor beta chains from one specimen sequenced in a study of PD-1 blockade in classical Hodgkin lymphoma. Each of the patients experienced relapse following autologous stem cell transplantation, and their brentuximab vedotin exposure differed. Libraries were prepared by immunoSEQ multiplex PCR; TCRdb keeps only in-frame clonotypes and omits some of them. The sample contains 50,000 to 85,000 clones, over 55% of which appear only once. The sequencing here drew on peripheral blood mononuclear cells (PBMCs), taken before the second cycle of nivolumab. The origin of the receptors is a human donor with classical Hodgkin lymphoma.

The DNA of the CDR3 is TGCAGCGTTGAGAAGGGCACAACGAACTATGGCTACACCTTC. Protein sequence: CSVEKGTTNYGYTF. The chain couples TRBV29-1 to TRBJ1-2; the D is unclear. V was cut by 3 bases and J by 2 bases, with 13 bases left in between. The CDR3 covers 14 residues. Germline loops: CDR1 SQVTM, CDR2 ANQGSEA.

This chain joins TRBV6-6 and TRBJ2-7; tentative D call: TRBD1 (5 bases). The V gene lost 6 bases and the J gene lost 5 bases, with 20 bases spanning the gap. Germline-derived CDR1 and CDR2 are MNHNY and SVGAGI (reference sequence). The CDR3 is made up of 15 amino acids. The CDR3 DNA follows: TGTGCCAGCAGGATCCTCCACGAAGAAGGGGACGAGCAGTACTTC. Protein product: CASRILHEEGDEQYF.

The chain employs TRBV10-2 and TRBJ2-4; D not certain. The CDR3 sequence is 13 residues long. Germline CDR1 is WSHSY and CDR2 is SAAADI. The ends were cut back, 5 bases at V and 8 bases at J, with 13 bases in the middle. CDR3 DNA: TGCGCCAGCAGTCCGGTCTCCGAGGACATTCAGTACTTC. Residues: CASSPVSEDIQYF.

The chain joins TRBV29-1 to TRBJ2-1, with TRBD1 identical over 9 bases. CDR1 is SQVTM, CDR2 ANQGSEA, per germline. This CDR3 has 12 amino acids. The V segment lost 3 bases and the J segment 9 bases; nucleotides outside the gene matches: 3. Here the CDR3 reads CSVDRDRAEQFF. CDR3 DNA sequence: TGCAGCGTTGATAGGGACAGGGCTGAGCAGTTCTTC.

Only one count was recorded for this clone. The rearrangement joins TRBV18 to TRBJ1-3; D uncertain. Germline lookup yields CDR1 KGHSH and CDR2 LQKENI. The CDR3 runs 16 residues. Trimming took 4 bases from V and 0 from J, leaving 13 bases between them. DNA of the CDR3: TGTGCCAGCTCACAATCGGTCGCCAGCTCTGGAAACACCATATATTTT. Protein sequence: CASSQSVASSGNTIYF.

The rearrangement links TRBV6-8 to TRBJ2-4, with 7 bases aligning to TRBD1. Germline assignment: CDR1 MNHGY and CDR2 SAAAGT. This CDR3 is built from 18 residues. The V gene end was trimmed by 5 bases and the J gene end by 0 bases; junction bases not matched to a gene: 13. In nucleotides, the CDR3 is TGTGCCAGCAGTCAGAGAGGGACAGTTAAGCTAGCCAAAAACATTCAGTACTTC. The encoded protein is CASSQRGTVKLAKNIQYF.

CDR3: CASTALGQIYGYTF. For the CDR3, the DNA is TGTGCCAGCACTGCTTTGGGTCAGATTTATGGCTACACCTTC. The V and J genes are TRBV18 and TRBJ1-2; D is undetermined. The CDR3 totals 14 residues. V lost 8 bases to trimming and J lost 5 bases, with 18 bases between them. Germline V gene sequence: CDR1 KGHSH, CDR2 LQKENI. Looking up the rest from reference TRBV18 and TRBJ1-2 gives the full variable domain: NAGVMQNPRHLVRRRGQEARLRCSPMKGHSHVYWYRQLPEEGLKFMVYLQKENIIDESGMPKERFSAEFPKEGPSILRIQQVVRGDSAAYFCASTALGQIYGYTFGSGTRLTVV.

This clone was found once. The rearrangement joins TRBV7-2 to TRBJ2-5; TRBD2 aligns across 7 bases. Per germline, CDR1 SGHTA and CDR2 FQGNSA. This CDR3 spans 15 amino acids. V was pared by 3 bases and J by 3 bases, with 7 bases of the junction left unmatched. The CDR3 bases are TGTGCCAGCAGCTTCGGACTAGGGCAAAAAGAGACCCAGTACTTC. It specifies CASSFGLGQKETQYF. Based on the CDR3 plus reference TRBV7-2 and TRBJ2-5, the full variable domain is GAGVSQSPSNKVTEKGKDVELRCDPISGHTALYWYRQSLGQGLEFLIYFQGNSAPDKSGLPSDRFSAERTGGSVSTLTIQRTQQEDSAVYLCASSFGLGQKETQYFGPGTRLLVL.

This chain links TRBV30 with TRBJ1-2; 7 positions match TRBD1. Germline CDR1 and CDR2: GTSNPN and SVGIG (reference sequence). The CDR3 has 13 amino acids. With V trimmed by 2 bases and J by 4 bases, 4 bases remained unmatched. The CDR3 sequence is CAWSINRGYGYTF. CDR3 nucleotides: TGTGCCTGGAGTATAAACAGGGGCTATGGCTACACCTTC.

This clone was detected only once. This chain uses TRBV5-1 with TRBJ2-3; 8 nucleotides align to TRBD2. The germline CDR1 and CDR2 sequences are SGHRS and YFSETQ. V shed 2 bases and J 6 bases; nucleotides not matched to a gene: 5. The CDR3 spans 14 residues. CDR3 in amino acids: CASSFNGGADTQYF. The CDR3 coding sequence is TGCGCCAGCAGCTTTAACGGGGGGGCCGATACGCAGTATTTT.

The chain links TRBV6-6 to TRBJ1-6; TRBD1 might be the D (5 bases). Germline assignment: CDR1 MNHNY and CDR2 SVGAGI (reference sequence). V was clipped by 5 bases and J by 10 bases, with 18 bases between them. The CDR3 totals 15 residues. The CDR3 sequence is CASSVRGGRESPLHF. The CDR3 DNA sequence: TGTGCCAGCAGTGTCCGGGGGGGACGAGAATCACCCCTCCACTTT.

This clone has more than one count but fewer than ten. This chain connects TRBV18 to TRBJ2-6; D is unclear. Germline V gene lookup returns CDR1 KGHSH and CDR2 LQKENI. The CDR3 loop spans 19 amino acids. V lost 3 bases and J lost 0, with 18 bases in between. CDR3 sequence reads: CASSPLDGVLSSGANVLTF. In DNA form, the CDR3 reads TGTGCCAGCTCACCCCTGGATGGGGTACTCTCCTCTGGGGCCAACGTCCTGACTTTC.

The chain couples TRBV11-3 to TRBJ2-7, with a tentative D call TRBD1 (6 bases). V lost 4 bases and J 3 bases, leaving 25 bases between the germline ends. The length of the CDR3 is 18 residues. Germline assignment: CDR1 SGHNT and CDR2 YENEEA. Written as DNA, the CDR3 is TGTGCCAGCAGCTCACAATACTCCACCAGGTTGGACAGCTACGAGCAGTACTTC. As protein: CASSSQYSTRLDSYEQYF.

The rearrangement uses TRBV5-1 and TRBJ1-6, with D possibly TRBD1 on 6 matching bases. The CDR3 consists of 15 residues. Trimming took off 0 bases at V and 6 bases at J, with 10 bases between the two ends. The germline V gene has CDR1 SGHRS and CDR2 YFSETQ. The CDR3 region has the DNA TGCGCCAGCAGCTTGGAAGAGGGGGTTAATTCACCCCTCCACTTT. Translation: CASSLEEGVNSPLHF.

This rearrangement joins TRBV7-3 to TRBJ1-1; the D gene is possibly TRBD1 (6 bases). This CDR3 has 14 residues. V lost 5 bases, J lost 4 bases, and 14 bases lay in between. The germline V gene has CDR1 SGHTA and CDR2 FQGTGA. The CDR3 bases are TGTGCCAGCAGCCCAGGGGCATGGGGCACTGAAGCTTTCTTT. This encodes CASSPGAWGTEAFF.

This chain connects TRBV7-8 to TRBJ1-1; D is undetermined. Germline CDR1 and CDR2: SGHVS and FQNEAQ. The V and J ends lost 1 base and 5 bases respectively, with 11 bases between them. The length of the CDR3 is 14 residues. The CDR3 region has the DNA TGTGCCAGCAGCTTAGAGGCCGCGAGGACTGAAGCTTTCTTT. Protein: CASSLEAARTEAFF.

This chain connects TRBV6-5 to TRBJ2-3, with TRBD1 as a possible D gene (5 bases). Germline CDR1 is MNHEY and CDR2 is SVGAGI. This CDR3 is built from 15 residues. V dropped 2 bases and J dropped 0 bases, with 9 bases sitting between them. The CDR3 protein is CASSYQTVSTDTQYF. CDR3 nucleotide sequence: TGTGCCAGCAGTTACCAGACAGTTAGCACAGATACGCAGTATTTT.

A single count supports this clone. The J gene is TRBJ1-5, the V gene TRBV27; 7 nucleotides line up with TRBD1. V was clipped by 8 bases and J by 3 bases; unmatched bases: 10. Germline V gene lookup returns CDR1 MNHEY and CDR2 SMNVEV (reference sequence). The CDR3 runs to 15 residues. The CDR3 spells CASGLDRSFNQPQHF. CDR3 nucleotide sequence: TGTGCCAGCGGACTGGACAGGTCTTTCAATCAGCCCCAGCATTTT.

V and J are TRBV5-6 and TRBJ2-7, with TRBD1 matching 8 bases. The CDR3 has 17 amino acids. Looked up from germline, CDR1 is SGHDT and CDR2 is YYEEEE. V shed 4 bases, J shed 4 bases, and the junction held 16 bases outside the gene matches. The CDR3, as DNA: TGTGCCAGCAGCACGATTCAGGGGGCAAAGGGGTTTTACGAGCAGTACTTC. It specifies CASSTIQGAKGFYEQYF.

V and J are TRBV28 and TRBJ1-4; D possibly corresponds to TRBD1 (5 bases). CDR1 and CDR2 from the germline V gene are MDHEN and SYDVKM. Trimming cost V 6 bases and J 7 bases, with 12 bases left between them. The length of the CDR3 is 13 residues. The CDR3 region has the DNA TGTGCCAGCAGCTGGGGGGTCCTTGAAAAACTGTTTTTT. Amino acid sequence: CASSWGVLEKLFF.